Listed below are T cell receptor beta chains from one sample, sequenced in a study of blood T cell repertoires in COVID-19. Profiling relied on immunoSEQ multiplex PCR, and the TCRdb table lists in-frame clones only, not all of them. The sample holds 85,000 to 100,000 clones, 72% seen once. The material sequenced was peripheral blood. The receptors originated from a woman aged 55 to 70 in a cohort sampled during active or convalescent COVID-19. CDR3s include the opening cysteine and the closing phenylalanine or tryptophan. A D gene is named only where the DNA matches it firmly. Clone size is not always given. Where it is, it says once, few, many or a class for expanded clones.

size	V	J	D	CDR3
NA	TRBV2	TRBJ1-4	TRBD1	CASSIPTGTREKLFF
once	TRBV6-1	TRBJ2-1	TRBD1	CASSEGQGAVNEQFF
NA	TRBV7-3	TRBJ1-1	TRBD1	CASSLDRGIEAFF
NA	TRBV19	TRBJ1-6	TRBD1	CASSPRTGYNSPLHF
NA	TRBV5-4	TRBJ1-2	NA	CASSFERLNYGYTF
NA	TRBV5-1	TRBJ2-2	TRBD2	CPPRRGGAGTGELFF
NA	TRBV29-1	TRBJ1-1	NA	CSVGQGFGNTEAFF
NA	TRBV5-8	TRBJ1-1	NA	CASSLRGMGTEAFF
NA	TRBV6-5	TRBJ2-7	NA	CASSYQGPIYEQYF
NA	TRBV5-1	TRBJ2-1	TRBD1	CASSLETGVYNEQFF
NA	TRBV6-5	TRBJ1-5	TRBD1	CASTQGQVNQPQHF
NA	TRBV2	TRBJ1-4	NA	CASRAGPTNEKLFF
NA	TRBV5-1	TRBJ2-5	NA	CASSNSVPQQETQYF
NA	TRBV6-1	TRBJ1-1	NA	CASSAFSGLANTEAFF
NA	TRBV27	TRBJ2-2	NA	CASSSRQRQNTGELFF
NA	TRBV7-2	TRBJ1-6	TRBD1	CASSLRGQSSYNSPLHF
NA	TRBV3-1/TRBV3-2	TRBJ1-2	NA	CASSQEARSGYTF
NA	TRBV5-1	TRBJ2-7	NA	CASSVPSRVPYEQYF
NA	TRBV9	TRBJ2-5	TRBD1	CASSVAPFPGTGQETQYF
NA	TRBV5-1	TRBJ2-7	NA	CASRVDLLGDLEQYF